The 6 T cell receptor beta chains listed next were all sequenced from one sample in a study of CD8 T cells in ankylosing spondylitis. General study results and limits: It appeared that ankylosing spondylitis blood was characterized by a TCR beta motif of about 8 highly homologous variants.

Their specific antigens are unknown. TCRdb itself ran the 5' RACE reads through MiXCR, one entry per CDR3 protein. The table records about 540,000 distinct CDR3 sequences, roughly 13% of them present only once. The sample was blood, either unsorted or a sorted T cell fraction (not recorded which). These receptors all come from a male donor with ankylosing spondylitis.

This clonotype has ten or more counts. The chain links TRBV3-1 to TRBJ1-2, with a tentative D call TRBD1 (6 bases). Germline V lookup: CDR1 LGHDT, CDR2 YNNKEL (reference sequence). CDR3 size: 14 residues. Trimming removed 4 bases at V and 7 bases at J, with 16 bases between. The CDR3 sequence is CASSPSTGSIGYTF. Written as DNA, the CDR3 is TGTGCCAGCAGCCCTAGCACAGGGTCGATTGGCTACACCTTC.

This clonotype showed up just a few times. V gene TRBV5-5 combines with J gene TRBJ1-1; D uncertain. The CDR3 contains 14 residues. Trimming pared 5 bases from V and 4 bases from J, leaving 15 bases between. From germline, CDR1 is SGHKS and CDR2 YYEKEE (reference sequence). The CDR3 spells CASRFRPSGTEAFF. CDR3 DNA: TGTGCCAGCAGGTTTAGGCCTAGCGGCACTGAAGCTTTCTTT.

In the case of this clonotype: A junction end diverges from the germline sequence, so it may reflect a read error. The V and J genes are TRBV20-1 and TRBJ2-7; TRBD2 matches 10 bases. The germline gives CDR1 DFQATT, CDR2 SNEGSKA (reference sequence). The CDR3 extends over 12 amino acids. CDR3 loop: CQAGGPTEEQYF. CDR3 DNA sequence: TGTCAAGCGGGAGGGCCGACGGAGGAGCAGTACTTC.

This clonotype was observed a handful of times. This chain connects TRBV29-1 to TRBJ2-5; TRBD2 might be the D (6 bases). Trimming removed 6 bases from V and 2 bases from J, with 13 bases in between. The CDR3 is made up of 13 amino acids. Germline-derived CDR1 and CDR2 are SQVTM and ANQGSEA. The DNA for the CDR3 is TGCAGCGTCCTGGGACTCGGACAAGAGACCCAGTACTTC. Translated, it gives CSVLGLGQETQYF.

The CDR3 region is CASSLATGYRGTEAFF. The CDR3 DNA reads TGTGCCAGCAGCTTAGCGACAGGCTACCGGGGAACTGAAGCTTTCTTT. The V and J genes are TRBV11-2 and TRBJ1-1; TRBD1 might be the D (6 bases). The CDR3 is 16 amino acids. Trimming shortened V by 1 base and J by 5 bases, and 17 bases separated the two germline ends. Germline V gene sequence: CDR1 SGHAT, CDR2 FQNNGV.

This clonotype has only a few counts. J is TRBJ2-3 and V is TRBV20-1; tentatively, D is TRBD2 (5 bases). The CDR3 totals 14 residues. V was trimmed by 0 bases and J by 5 bases, leaving 12 bases between them. Per germline, CDR1 DFQATT and CDR2 SNEGSKA (reference sequence). The CDR3 coding sequence is TGCAGTGCTAGAGATGGGCGGGCTCTAGATACGCAGTATTTT. Translation gives CSARDGRALDTQYF.